This entry lists 3 T cell receptor beta chains sequenced from one sample in a study of patients and donors after allogeneic stem cell transplantation. TCRdb passed the RT-PCR reads through MiXCR, listing each CDR3 protein once. This table holds more than 150,000 distinct CDR3 sequences, 20% to 25% found once. The sample taken for sequencing was blood, either unsorted or a sorted T cell fraction (not recorded which). The receptors were sampled from a human donor who was either an allogeneic HSCT recipient or a stem cell or donor lymphocyte infusion donor (not recorded which). It is not recorded whose cells these are; they may come from a transplant donor.

This clonotype was seen more than once but under ten times. The genes are TRBV12-3 or TRBV12-4 and TRBJ2-2; D remains unclear. The V end was cut by 6 bases, the J end by 9 bases, with 14 bases between. The CDR3 runs 13 residues. CDR3: CASSPYVKWELFF. For the CDR3, the DNA is TGTGCCAGCAGCCCATACGTAAAGTGGGAGCTGTTTTTT.

This clonotype was seen only a few times. J is TRBJ2-7 and V is TRBV14, with D possibly being TRBD1 or TRBD2 (5 bases each). From germline, CDR1 is SGHDN and CDR2 FVKESK. Deletions cut 1 base from V and 3 bases from J, with 13 bases between. This CDR3 is 15 amino acids long. This CDR3 is CASSQVAGSYYEQYF. Written as DNA, the CDR3 is TGTGCCAGCAGCCAAGTGGCAGGGAGCTACTACGAGCAGTACTTC.

The chain recombines TRBV6-5 with TRBJ2-1; 7 nucleotides agree with TRBD2. V gave up 4 bases and J gave up 5 bases; unmatched junction bases: 8. The CDR3 has 15 amino acids. The germline gives CDR1 MNHEY, CDR2 SVGAGI. The CDR3 reads CASSLGLHHDNEQFF. The CDR3 DNA reads as TGTGCCAGCAGTTTGGGACTACACCATGACAATGAGCAGTTCTTC.